The T cell receptor (beta chain) described here comes from a study of blood T cell repertoires in COVID-19. Trimming stripped 0 bases from V and 5 bases from J, with 10 bases between. Per germline, CDR1 GTSNPN and CDR2 SVGIG (reference sequence). The CDR3 totals 13 residues. Sequencing was performed with immunoSEQ multiplex PCR; in TCRdb, only in-frame clones are kept and a portion is missing. The data contain about 140,000 clones, about 90% of them seen just once; the ten biggest clones take up 11%. This sequence joins TRBV30 and TRBJ2-5; maybe TRBD2 (6 bases). This clonotype was sampled from a man in his 60s who had recovered from COVID-19. The sequenced material came from PBMCs or T cells enriched from blood (not recorded which). The CDR3 here is CAWSVRGLETQYF. CDR3 coding DNA: TGTGCCTGGAGTGTCCGGGGGTTGGAGACCCAGTACTTC.